Each of the 10 T cell receptor beta chains below was sequenced from the same sample in a study of T cell responses to AZD1222 COVID-19 vaccine. Generated by immunoSEQ multiplex PCR, the TCRdb table keeps only in-frame clones and is missing some. The sample includes 100,000 or so clones, roughly 90% of them seen just once. Sequenced material: peripheral blood, taken on day 0 of AZD1222 vaccination. All receptors derive from an adult in good health.

V gene TRBV7-8 combines with J gene TRBJ1-3; 8 bases are a match to TRBD1. Trimming removed 1 base from V and 1 base from J; junction bases left unmatched: 6. CDR3 length: 17 residues. Germline loops: CDR1 SGHVS, CDR2 FQNEAQ. CDR3 amino acids: CASSLGAGGASGNTIYF. Here the CDR3 DNA reads TGTGCCAGCAGCTTAGGGGCAGGGGGCGCTTCTGGAAACACCATATATTTT.

The chain combines TRBV18 with TRBJ2-7, with D perhaps matching TRBD2 (6 bases). The V end was cut by 0 bases, the J end by 5 bases, with 8 bases between. Germline V gene lookup returns CDR1 KGHSH and CDR2 LQKENI. CDR3 size: 13 residues. CDR3 residues: CASSPPGGDEQYF. The CDR3 DNA is TGTGCCAGCTCACCACCGGGCGGGGACGAGCAGTACTTC.

This clone appeared once. J is TRBJ1-6 and V is TRBV5-1; D unclear. This CDR3 has 15 amino acids. Germline V gives CDR1 SGHRS, CDR2 YFSETQ. Trimming cost V 7 bases and J 9 bases, with 20 bases left between them. The DNA of the CDR3 is TGCGCCAGCCGACCGGGATCTGAGGCGTCTTCACCCCTCCACTTT. This encodes CASRPGSEASSPLHF.

The chain employs TRBV18 and TRBJ2-7; no clear D gene. Per germline, CDR1 KGHSH and CDR2 LQKENI. The V and J ends lost 0 bases and 1 base respectively, with 7 bases between them. This CDR3 is 14 amino acids long. This CDR3 reads CASSPPARSYEQYF. CDR3 nucleotide sequence: TGTGCCAGCTCACCACCTGCCCGTTCCTACGAGCAGTACTTC.

The chain links TRBV6-1 to TRBJ2-1, with D maybe TRBD1 (6 bases). Between the trimmed V and J ends, which lost 0 bases and 9 bases, there was a span of 12 bases. The CDR3 runs to 14 residues. CDR1 and CDR2 from the germline V gene are MNHNS and SASEGT. This chain's CDR3 is CASSEAVRGGEQFF. CDR3 nucleotides: TGTGCCAGCAGTGAAGCGGTCAGGGGCGGTGAGCAGTTCTTC.

This chain joins TRBV7-9 and TRBJ1-6; TRBD1 agrees at 8 bases. The germline gives CDR1 SEHNR, CDR2 FQNEAQ (reference sequence). This CDR3 has 16 residues. V gave up 0 bases and J gave up 10 bases; unmatched junction bases: 8. The CDR3 nucleotides read TGTGCCAGCAGCTTAGCGGGTGACAGGGGCCGGTCACCCCTCCACTTT. As protein: CASSLAGDRGRSPLHF.

The J gene is TRBJ2-2, the V gene TRBV19, with 10 bases lining up with TRBD1. The J segment lost 5 bases and the V segment lost 6 bases, leaving 3 bases of the junction unmatched. CDR1 LNHDA and CDR2 SQIVND come from the germline V gene (reference sequence). The CDR3 is 14 amino acids. The CDR3 protein is CASRPGQGTGELFF. The CDR3 DNA reads as TGTGCCAGTAGACCGGGACAGGGGACCGGGGAGCTGTTTTTT.

The genes are TRBV9 and TRBJ2-6; 7 nucleotides agree with TRBD1. V was clipped by 1 base and J by 0 bases; unmatched bases: 4. The CDR3 length is 17 residues. Germline CDR1 is SGDLS and CDR2 is YYNGEE. The CDR3 protein is CASSVRQGSSGANVLTF. The DNA for the CDR3 is TGTGCCAGCAGCGTAAGACAGGGCAGCTCTGGGGCCAACGTCCTGACTTTC.

The CDR3 nucleotides read TGCGCCAGCAGCTTGGTAGCGGGAAATGAGCAGTTCTTC. Amino acids: CASSLVAGNEQFF. V gene TRBV5-1 combines with J gene TRBJ2-1; 8 bases fit TRBD2. This CDR3 is built from 13 residues. With 0 bases clipped from V and 7 bases from J, the junction kept 0 bases outside the gene matches. Germline assignment: CDR1 SGHRS and CDR2 YFSETQ.

This clone came up once. The gene calls are TRBV5-1 and TRBJ1-3; no reliable D call. The CDR3 runs 17 residues. The V gene's germline CDR1 is SGHRS and CDR2 YFSETQ. Trimming took off 7 bases at V and 3 bases at J, with 23 bases between the two ends. CDR3 residues: CASHPLQSPSRGNTIYF. CDR3 DNA: TGCGCCAGCCACCCCCTTCAGTCCCCCTCGCGTGGAAACACCATATATTTT.